The entry below describes one T cell receptor (beta chain). MiXCR, run by TCRdb on the RT-PCR reads, gives a single entry per CDR3 protein. The sample yields about 530,000 distinct CDR3 sequences, under 15% seen once. Germline V gives CDR1 DFQATT, CDR2 SNEGSKA (reference sequence). The ends were cut back, 6 bases at V and 0 bases at J, with 6 bases in the middle. The CDR3 is made up of 12 amino acids. The sample belongs to a study of response to subunit inactivated influenza vaccine. The chain couples TRBV20-1 to TRBJ1-3; maybe TRBD1 (5 bases). This clonotype was sampled from a man aged 45 to 65 who received an inactivated influenza vaccine. This specimen was PBMCs from blood, taken more than 35 days after vaccination. CDR3 coding DNA: TGCAGTGCAGACAGCTCTGGAAACACCATATATTTT. Its protein is CSADSSGNTIYF.